This T cell receptor (beta chain) came from a study of T cell changes during pregnancy in multiple sclerosis. Only in-frame clones appear in the TCRdb table, and some are missing; sequencing was by immunoSEQ multiplex PCR. The sample consists of over 50,000 clones, 80% to 90% of them appearing once. The TCR was taken from a human donor whose cells served as feeder cells for cultures in a pregnancy study. Material: peripheral blood from another person, used as feeder cells.

The CDR3 loop is CASSLTGDNEQFF. CDR3 coding DNA: TGCGCCAGCAGCTTGACAGGGGATAATGAGCAGTTCTTC. V gene TRBV5-1 combines with J gene TRBJ2-1, with 7 bases identical to TRBD1. Unmatched junction bases numbered 2, after V lost 1 base and J lost 7 bases. Germline-derived CDR1 and CDR2 are SGHRS and YFSETQ. This CDR3 has 13 amino acids.